The rows below give T cell receptor beta chains drawn from one sample of a study of shared clonotypes between healthy human individuals. Generated by immunoSEQ multiplex PCR, the TCRdb table keeps only in-frame clones and is missing some. The table has some 500,000 clones, around 79% seen once; the top ten hold 10% to 15%. Sequenced: PBMCs. The source of these receptors is a woman aged 40 to 49 in good health. Some clones in this sample may be carry-over from other donors' samples. CDR3s include the opening cysteine and the closing phenylalanine or tryptophan. Each record gives: J gene, D gene, V gene, clone size, CDR3 length, CDR3 DNA, CDR3 protein. D genes are given only for firm matches. Size is stated for part of the rows, as once, few or many counts, or as a class when the clone is expanded.

>TRBJ2-7|-|TRBV30|-|12
TGTGCCTGGAGCGACGATTCCTACGAGCAGTACTTC
CAWSDDSYEQYF
>TRBJ2-2|-|TRBV4-2|-|16
TGTGCCAGCAGCCAAGATGCAGGTGACCCAGGGGGGGAGCTGTTTTTT
CASSQDAGDPGGELFF
>TRBJ2-2|-|TRBV9|-|14
TGTGCCAGCAGCGTAGCAGCGAACACCGGGGAGCTGTTTTTT
CASSVAANTGELFF
>TRBJ2-1|-|TRBV11-3|-|14
TGTGCCAGCAGCCCAACAACAGGGAGGCATGAGCAGTTCTTC
CASSPTTGRHEQFF
>TRBJ1-1|TRBD1|TRBV7-9|-|14
TGTGCCAGCAGCCTAGGGACAGCGAACACTGAAGCTTTCTTT
CASSLGTANTEAFF
>TRBJ1-4|TRBD1|TRBV25-1|once|15
TGTGCCAGCAGTGAGCCAAGGACAGGGGACGTAAAACTGTTTTTT
CASSEPRTGDVKLFF
>TRBJ2-5|-|TRBV15|-|12
TGTGCCACCAGCAGAAACCAAGAGACCCAGTACTTC
CATSRNQETQYF
>TRBJ1-5|TRBD1|TRBV28|-|16
TGTGCCAGCAGGTCCTCCGGGACAGGGGTTTTTCAGCCCCAGCATTTT
CASRSSGTGVFQPQHF
>TRBJ2-7|-|TRBV7-2|-|12
TGTGCCAGCAGCTTATCTACCTACGAGCAGTACTTC
CASSLSTYEQYF
>TRBJ2-7|TRBD2|TRBV6-1|-|15
TGTGCCATCAGTGGGGGGACTAGCGGGAACTACGAGCAGTACTTC
CAISGGTSGNYEQYF